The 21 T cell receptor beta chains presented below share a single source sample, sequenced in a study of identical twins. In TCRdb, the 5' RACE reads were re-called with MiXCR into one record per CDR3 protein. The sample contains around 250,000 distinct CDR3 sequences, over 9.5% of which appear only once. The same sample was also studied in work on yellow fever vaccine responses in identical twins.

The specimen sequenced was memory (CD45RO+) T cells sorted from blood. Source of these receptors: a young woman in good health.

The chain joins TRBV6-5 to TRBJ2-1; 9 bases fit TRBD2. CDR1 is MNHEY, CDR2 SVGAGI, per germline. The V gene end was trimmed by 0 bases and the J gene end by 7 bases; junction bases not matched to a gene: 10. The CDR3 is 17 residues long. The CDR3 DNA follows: TGTGCCAGCAGTTACTCGACGCGGGGGGGCTCGTGGAATGAGCAGTTCTTC. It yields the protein CASSYSTRGGSWNEQFF.

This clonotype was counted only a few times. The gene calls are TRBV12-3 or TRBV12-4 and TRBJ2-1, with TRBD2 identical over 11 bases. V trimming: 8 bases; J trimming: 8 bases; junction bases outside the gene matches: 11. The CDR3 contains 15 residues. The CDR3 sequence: CASELAGGAVDEQFF. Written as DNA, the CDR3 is TGTGCCAGCGAATTAGCGGGAGGGGCAGTGGATGAGCAGTTCTTC.

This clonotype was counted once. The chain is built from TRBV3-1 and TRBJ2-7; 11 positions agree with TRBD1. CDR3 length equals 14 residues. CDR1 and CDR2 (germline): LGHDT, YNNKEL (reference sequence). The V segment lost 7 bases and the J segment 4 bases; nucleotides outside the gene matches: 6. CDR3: CASTSGTGGYEQYF. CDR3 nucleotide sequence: TGTGCCAGCACCTCCGGGACAGGGGGGTACGAGCAGTACTTC.

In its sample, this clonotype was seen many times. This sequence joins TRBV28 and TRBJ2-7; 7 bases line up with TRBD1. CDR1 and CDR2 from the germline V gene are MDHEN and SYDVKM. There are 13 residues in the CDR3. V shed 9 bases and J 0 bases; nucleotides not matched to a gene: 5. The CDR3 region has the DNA TGTGCCAGTCGGGACAGTGACTCCTACGAGCAGTACTTC. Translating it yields CASRDSDSYEQYF.

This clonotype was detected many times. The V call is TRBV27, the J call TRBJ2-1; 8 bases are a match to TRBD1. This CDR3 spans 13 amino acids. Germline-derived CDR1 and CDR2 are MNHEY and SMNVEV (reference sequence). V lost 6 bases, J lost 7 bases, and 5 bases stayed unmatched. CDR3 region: CASRTGVQNEQFF. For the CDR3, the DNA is TGTGCCAGCAGGACAGGGGTTCAGAATGAGCAGTTCTTC.

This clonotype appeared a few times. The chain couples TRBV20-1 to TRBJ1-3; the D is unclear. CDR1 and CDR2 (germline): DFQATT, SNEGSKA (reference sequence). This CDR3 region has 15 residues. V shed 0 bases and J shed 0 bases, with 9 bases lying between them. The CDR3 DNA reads TGCAGTGCTAGAGACCCCAGGAGCTCTGGAAACACCATATATTTT. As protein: CSARDPRSSGNTIYF.

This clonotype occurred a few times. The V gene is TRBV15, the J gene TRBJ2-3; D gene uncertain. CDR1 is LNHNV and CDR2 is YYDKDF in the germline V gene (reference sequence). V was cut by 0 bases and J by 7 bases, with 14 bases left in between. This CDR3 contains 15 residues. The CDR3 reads CATSRDRALENTQYF. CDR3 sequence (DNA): TGTGCCACCAGCAGAGATAGGGCTCTTGAAAATACGCAGTATTTT.

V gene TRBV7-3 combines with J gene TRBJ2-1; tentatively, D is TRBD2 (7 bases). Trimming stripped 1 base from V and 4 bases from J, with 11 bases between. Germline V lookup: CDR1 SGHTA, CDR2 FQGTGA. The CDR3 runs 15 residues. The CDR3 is CASSLNGGRYNEQFF. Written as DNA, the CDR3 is TGTGCCAGCAGCTTAAACGGGGGGCGATACAATGAGCAGTTCTTC. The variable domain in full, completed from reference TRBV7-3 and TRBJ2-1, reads GAGVSQTPSNKVTEKGKYVELRCDPISGHTALYWYRQSLGQGPEFLIYFQGTGAADDSGLPNDRFFAVRPEGSVSTLKIQRTERGDSAVYLCASSLNGGRYNEQFFGPGTRLTVL.

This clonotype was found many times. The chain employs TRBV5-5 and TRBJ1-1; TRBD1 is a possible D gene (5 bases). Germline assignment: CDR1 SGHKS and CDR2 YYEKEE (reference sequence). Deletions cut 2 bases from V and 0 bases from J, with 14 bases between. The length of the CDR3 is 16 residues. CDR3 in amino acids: CASSLLDRTMNTEAFF. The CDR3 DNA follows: TGTGCCAGCAGCTTATTAGACAGAACGATGAACACTGAAGCTTTCTTT. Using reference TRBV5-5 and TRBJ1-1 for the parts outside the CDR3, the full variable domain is DAGVTQSPTHLIKTRGQQVTLRCSPISGHKSVSWYQQVLGQGPQFIFQYYEKEERGRGNFPDRFSARQFPNYSSELNVNALLLGDSALYLCASSLLDRTMNTEAFFGQGTRLTVV.

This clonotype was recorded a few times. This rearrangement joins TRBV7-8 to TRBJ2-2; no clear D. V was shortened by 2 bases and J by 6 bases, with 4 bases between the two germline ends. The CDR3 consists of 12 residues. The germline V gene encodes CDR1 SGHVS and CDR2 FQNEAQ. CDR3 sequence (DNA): TGTGCCAGCAGCTTAAGTCCCGGGGAGCTGTTTTTT. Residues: CASSLSPGELFF.

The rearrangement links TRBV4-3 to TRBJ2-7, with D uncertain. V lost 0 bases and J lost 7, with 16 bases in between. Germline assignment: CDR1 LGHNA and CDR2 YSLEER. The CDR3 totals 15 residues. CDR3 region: CASSQDIAILGEQYF. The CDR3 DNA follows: TGCGCCAGCAGCCAAGATATTGCAATTTTGGGTGAGCAGTACTTC.

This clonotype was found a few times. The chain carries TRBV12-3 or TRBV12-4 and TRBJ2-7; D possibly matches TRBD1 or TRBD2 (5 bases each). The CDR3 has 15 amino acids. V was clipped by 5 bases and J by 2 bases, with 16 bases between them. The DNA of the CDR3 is TGTGCCAGCAGTCTTGGGGGTTCGAGTACCTACGAGCAGTACTTC. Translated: CASSLGGSSTYEQYF.

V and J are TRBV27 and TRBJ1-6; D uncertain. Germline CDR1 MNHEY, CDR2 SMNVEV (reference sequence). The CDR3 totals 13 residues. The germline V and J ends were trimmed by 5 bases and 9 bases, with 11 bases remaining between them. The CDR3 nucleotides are TGTGCCAGCAGTCCTCTCCAGCGTTCACCCCTCCACTTT. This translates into CASSPLQRSPLHF.

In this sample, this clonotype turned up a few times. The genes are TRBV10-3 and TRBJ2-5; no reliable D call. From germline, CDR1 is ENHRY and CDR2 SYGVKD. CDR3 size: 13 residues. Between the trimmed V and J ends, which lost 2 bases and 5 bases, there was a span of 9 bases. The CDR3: CAISERASETQYF. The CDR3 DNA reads TGTGCCATCAGTGAGCGGGCTTCGGAGACCCAGTACTTC.

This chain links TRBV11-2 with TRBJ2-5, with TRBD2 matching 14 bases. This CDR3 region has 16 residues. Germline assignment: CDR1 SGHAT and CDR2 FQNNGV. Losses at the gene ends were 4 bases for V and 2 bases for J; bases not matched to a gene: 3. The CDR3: CASSSGTSGSQETQYF. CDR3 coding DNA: TGTGCCAGCAGCTCCGGGACTAGCGGGAGTCAAGAGACCCAGTACTTC.

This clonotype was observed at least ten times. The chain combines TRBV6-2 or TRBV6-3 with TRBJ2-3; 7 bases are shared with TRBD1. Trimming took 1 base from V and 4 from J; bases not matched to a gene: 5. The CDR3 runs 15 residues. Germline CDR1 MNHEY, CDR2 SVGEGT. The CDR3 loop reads CASSYYRGKADTQYF. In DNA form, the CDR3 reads TGTGCCAGCAGTTACTACAGGGGTAAGGCAGATACGCAGTATTTT.

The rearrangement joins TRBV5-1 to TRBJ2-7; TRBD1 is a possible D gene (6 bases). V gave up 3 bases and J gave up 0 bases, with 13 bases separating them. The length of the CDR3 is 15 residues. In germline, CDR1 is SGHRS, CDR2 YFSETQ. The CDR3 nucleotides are TGCGCCAGCAGCTCGGACAGTTCTGGCTCCTACGAGCAGTACTTC. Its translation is CASSSDSSGSYEQYF.

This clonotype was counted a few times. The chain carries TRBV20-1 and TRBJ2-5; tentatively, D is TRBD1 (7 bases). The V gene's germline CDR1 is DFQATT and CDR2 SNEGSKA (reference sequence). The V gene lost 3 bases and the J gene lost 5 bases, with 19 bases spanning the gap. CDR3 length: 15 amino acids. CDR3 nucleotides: TGCAGTGCTAGTTCGGGCAGGCCAGGGGGGGAGACCCAGTACTTC. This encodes CSASSGRPGGETQYF.

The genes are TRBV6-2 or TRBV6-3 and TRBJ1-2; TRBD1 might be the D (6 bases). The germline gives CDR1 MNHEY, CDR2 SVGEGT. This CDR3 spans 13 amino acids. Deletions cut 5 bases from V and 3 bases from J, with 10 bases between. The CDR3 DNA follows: TGTGCCAGCAGTAAGACAGGAGACTATGGCTACACCTTC. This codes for CASSKTGDYGYTF.

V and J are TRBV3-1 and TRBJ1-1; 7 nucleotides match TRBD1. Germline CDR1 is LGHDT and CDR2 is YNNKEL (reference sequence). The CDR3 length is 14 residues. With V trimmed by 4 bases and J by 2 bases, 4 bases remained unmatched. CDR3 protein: CASSRGTANTEAFF. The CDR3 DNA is TGTGCCAGCAGCCGAGGGACAGCAAACACTGAAGCTTTCTTT.

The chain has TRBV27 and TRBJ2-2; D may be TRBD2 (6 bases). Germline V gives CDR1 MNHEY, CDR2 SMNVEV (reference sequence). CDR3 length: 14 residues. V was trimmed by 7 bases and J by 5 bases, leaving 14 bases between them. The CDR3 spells CASTKTAGTGELFF. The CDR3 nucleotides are TGTGCCAGCACCAAAACGGCGGGAACCGGGGAGCTGTTTTTT.